Shown below are 27 T cell receptor beta chains from a single sample sequenced in a study of blood T cell repertoires in COVID-19. Here immunoSEQ multiplex PCR was the method, and the copy in TCRdb shows in-frame clones only, minus some. The sample lists some 61,000 clones, roughly nine tenths occurring once. Sequencing was done on a sample of peripheral blood. The origin of the receptors is a man in his 60s with acute or convalescent COVID-19.

This sequence joins TRBV20-1 and TRBJ2-7; D gene unclear. Germline lookup yields CDR1 DFQATT and CDR2 SNEGSKA (reference sequence). The V and J ends lost 3 bases and 4 bases respectively, with 13 bases between them. The CDR3 totals 13 residues. The CDR3 coding sequence is TGCAGTGCTAGTGGTCTAGACCTTTACGAGCAGTACTTC. Amino acids: CSASGLDLYEQYF.

The rearrangement joins TRBV2 to TRBJ2-1; TRBD1 matches at 8 bases. The V gene's germline CDR1 is SNHLY and CDR2 FYNNEI. J lost 8 bases, V lost 8 bases, and 8 bases had no gene match. This CDR3 is built from 13 residues. This CDR3 reads CASLQGVGDEQFF. The CDR3 DNA reads as TGTGCCAGCCTACAGGGGGTAGGCGATGAGCAGTTCTTC.

The gene calls are TRBV4-1 and TRBJ2-5; 10 nucleotides line up with TRBD1. V gave up 5 bases and J gave up 4 bases; unmatched junction bases: 10. The CDR3 spans 16 residues. CDR1 and CDR2 (germline): MGHRA, YSYEKL. The CDR3 region has the DNA TGCGCCAGCAGCAGAGGGACAGGGGTGTATTTAGAGACCCAGTACTTC. Its protein product is CASSRGTGVYLETQYF.

This rearrangement joins TRBV5-4 to TRBJ1-1; the D is unclear. The CDR3 runs 13 residues. Deletions cut 3 bases from V and 4 bases from J, with 10 bases between. Germline V CDR1 and CDR2: SGHNT, YYREEE (reference sequence). DNA of the CDR3: TGTGCCAGCAGCTCGCGACCGGGCACTGAAGCTTTCTTT. Translated, it gives CASSSRPGTEAFF.

The V gene is TRBV5-4, the J gene TRBJ2-3, with TRBD1 matching 8 bases. Germline lookup yields CDR1 SGHNT and CDR2 YYREEE (reference sequence). V dropped 3 bases and J dropped 1; count of bases not matched to a gene: 4. The CDR3 is 15 amino acids. The CDR3 region is CASSSDRGGTDTQYF. Here the CDR3 DNA reads TGTGCCAGCAGCTCTGACAGGGGTGGCACAGATACGCAGTATTTT.

The V and J genes are TRBV4-2 and TRBJ1-6, with D unresolved. Between the trimmed V and J ends, which lost 0 bases and 8 bases, there was a span of 8 bases. Per the germline V gene, CDR1 is LGHNA and CDR2 is YNFKEQ. The CDR3 extends over 14 amino acids. Here the CDR3 reads CASSQDGRHSPLHF. CDR3 sequence (DNA): TGTGCCAGCAGCCAAGATGGCAGGCATTCACCCCTCCACTTT.

The rearrangement uses TRBV15 and TRBJ2-5; TRBD2 matches 8 bases. The CDR3 has 16 amino acids. Trimming took 3 bases from V and 2 from J; bases not matched to a gene: 8. The germline gives CDR1 LNHNV, CDR2 YYDKDF (reference sequence). The CDR3 protein is CATSSASRGGQETQYF. CDR3 coding DNA: TGTGCCACCAGCAGTGCCTCTCGGGGGGGTCAAGAGACCCAGTACTTC.

V gene TRBV19 combines with J gene TRBJ2-3, with 8 positions matching TRBD1. CDR1 is LNHDA and CDR2 is SQIVND in the germline V gene (reference sequence). The CDR3 loop spans 16 amino acids. V lost 4 bases and J lost 0; bases outside the gene matches: 6. The CDR3 DNA reads as TGTGCCAGTAGTACAGGGGACAGGCTCAGCACAGATACGCAGTATTTT. Amino acids: CASSTGDRLSTDTQYF.

In this sample, this clone turned up once. The chain has TRBV5-8 and TRBJ1-1; D may be TRBD1 (6 bases). Germline lookup yields CDR1 SGHTS and CDR2 YDEGEE. V was cut by 2 bases and J by 4 bases, with 9 bases left in between. This CDR3 comprises 13 residues. This CDR3 reads CASSFWGPTEAFF. The DNA of the CDR3 is TGTGCCAGCAGCTTCTGGGGGCCCACTGAAGCTTTCTTT.

The CDR3 coding sequence is TGTGCCAGCAGCTTAGAGGGGGCTGCGGGCTCTGGAAACACCATATATTTT. It is translated as CASSLEGAAGSGNTIYF. This chain joins TRBV7-8 and TRBJ1-3; 7 bases agree with TRBD1. V lost 1 base, J lost 0 bases, and 6 bases stayed unmatched. This CDR3 spans 17 amino acids. Germline V gene data show CDR1 as SGHVS and CDR2 as FQNEAQ.

The chain carries TRBV25-1 and TRBJ1-1; the D is unclear. V lost 1 base, J lost 5 bases, and 2 bases lay in between. CDR1 and CDR2 from the germline V gene are MGHDK and SYGVNS. The CDR3 extends over 11 amino acids. The CDR3 coding sequence is TGTGCCAGCAGTGAATCTACTGAAGCTTTCTTT. Amino acid sequence: CASSESTEAFF.

The J gene is TRBJ1-6, the V gene TRBV18; 10 nucleotides agree with TRBD1. Germline lookup yields CDR1 KGHSH and CDR2 LQKENI. The CDR3 totals 17 residues. V was clipped by 5 bases and J by 8 bases; unmatched bases: 12. The CDR3 sequence: CASSMGQGIGRDSPLHF. In DNA form, the CDR3 reads TGTGCCAGCTCAATGGGACAGGGGATAGGACGGGATTCACCCCTCCACTTT.

J is TRBJ2-7 and V is TRBV30; 10 bases are shared with TRBD2. The CDR3 has 15 amino acids. J lost 0 bases, V lost 3 bases, and 5 bases had no gene match. CDR1 is GTSNPN, CDR2 SVGIG, per germline (reference sequence). This chain's CDR3 is CAWRRLAGISYEQYF. The CDR3 DNA reads TGTGCCTGGAGGCGACTAGCGGGCATCTCCTACGAGCAGTACTTC.

The table lists this clone with a count of one. This chain connects TRBV3-1 (or the pseudogene TRBV3-2) to TRBJ1-1, with D possibly matching TRBD1 (5 bases). The CDR3 has 14 amino acids. Trimming cost V 7 bases and J 6 bases, with 18 bases left between them. Per germline, CDR1 LGHDT and CDR2 YNNKEL (reference sequence). This CDR3 reads CASTLLSGKAEAFF. The CDR3, as DNA: TGTGCCAGCACCCTTCTTTCAGGGAAGGCTGAAGCTTTCTTT.

This rearrangement joins TRBV9 to TRBJ1-5; D may be TRBD1 (5 bases). This CDR3 spans 14 amino acids. Trimming pared 3 bases from V and 7 bases from J, leaving 14 bases between. Per the germline V gene, CDR1 is SGDLS and CDR2 is YYNGEE. CDR3 protein: CASSEGRGRQPQHF. In nucleotides, the CDR3 is TGTGCCAGCAGCGAGGGGAGGGGTCGGCAGCCCCAGCATTTT.

The V gene is TRBV10-3, the J gene TRBJ1-5, with D hard to call. CDR3 length: 14 amino acids. Trimming stripped 0 bases from V and 7 bases from J, with 10 bases between. Germline lookup yields CDR1 ENHRY and CDR2 SYGVKD. CDR3 sequence: CAISESGESQPQHF. CDR3 nucleotides: TGTGCCATCAGTGAGTCTGGTGAAAGCCAGCCCCAGCATTTT.

V gene TRBV11-2 combines with J gene TRBJ2-3; 13 bases are a match to TRBD2. Germline lookup yields CDR1 SGHAT and CDR2 FQNNGV. V dropped 1 base and J dropped 2; count of bases not matched to a gene: 6. The CDR3 is 18 residues long. The chain's CDR3 is CASSLGRTSGGPTDTQYF. In DNA form, the CDR3 reads TGTGCCAGCAGCTTAGGTCGGACTAGCGGGGGTCCCACAGATACGCAGTATTTT.

The chain links TRBV25-1 to TRBJ1-2; 8 nucleotides align to TRBD1. Germline V gives CDR1 MGHDK, CDR2 SYGVNS. V lost 6 bases to trimming and J lost 6 bases; unmatched junction nucleotides: 6. The CDR3 runs to 13 residues. CDR3 region: CASRDREVDGYTF. The CDR3, as DNA: TGTGCCAGCAGGGACAGGGAAGTCGATGGCTACACCTTC.

The chain carries TRBV15 and TRBJ1-5; unclear D gene. The CDR3 is 13 residues long. Per germline, CDR1 LNHNV and CDR2 YYDKDF (reference sequence). The germline V and J ends were trimmed by 6 bases and 2 bases, with 8 bases remaining between them. Here the CDR3 DNA reads TGTGCCACCAGGAACAGAGGCAATCAGCCCCAGCATTTT. It yields the protein CATRNRGNQPQHF. The full variable domain, in which reference TRBV15 and TRBJ1-5 provide the parts outside the CDR3, is DAMVIQNPRYQVTQFGKPVTLSCSQTLNHNVMYWYQQKSSQAPKLLFHYYDKDFNNEADTPDNFQSRRPNTSFCFLDIRSPGLGDTAMYLCATRNRGNQPQHFGDGTRLSIL.

Only a few counts were recorded for this clone. Other DNA sequences from this sample encode an identical CDR3 as well. This chain joins TRBV4-1 and TRBJ1-5, with unresolved D. CDR1 MGHRA and CDR2 YSYEKL come from the germline V gene. The CDR3 is 14 amino acids. V was clipped by 2 bases and J by 4 bases, with 9 bases between them. The CDR3 DNA reads as TGCGCCAGCAGCCAACGTGAGGGAAATCAGCCCCAGCATTTT. Translated: CASSQREGNQPQHF.

The gene calls are TRBV5-4 and TRBJ2-3; no clear D. The V end was cut by 0 bases, the J end by 0 bases, with 14 bases between. The CDR3 consists of 17 residues. Looked up from germline, CDR1 is SGHNT and CDR2 is YYREEE (reference sequence). CDR3 loop: CASSLDSLPPSTDTQYF. CDR3 nucleotide sequence: TGTGCCAGCAGCTTGGACAGTCTGCCTCCTAGCACAGATACGCAGTATTTT.

The chain links TRBV2 to TRBJ2-7; 7 bases match TRBD1. V lost 7 bases to trimming and J lost 5 bases; unmatched junction nucleotides: 11. The CDR3 sequence is 14 residues long. The V gene's germline CDR1 is SNHLY and CDR2 FYNNEI. DNA for the CDR3: TGTGCCAGCACTATAGACAGGGAGTTTAACGAGCAGTACTTC. Translated, it gives CASTIDREFNEQYF.

The J gene is TRBJ2-7, the V gene TRBV11-3, with D possibly TRBD2 on 6 matching bases. V lost 8 bases and J 5 bases, leaving 13 bases between the germline ends. The CDR3 totals 12 residues. CDR1 is SGHNT and CDR2 is YENEEA in the germline V gene. CDR3 region: CASFGGFHEQYF. The CDR3 bases are TGTGCCAGCTTCGGGGGATTCCACGAGCAGTACTTC.

This chain uses TRBV9 with TRBJ1-5; D may be TRBD1 (5 bases). The CDR3 runs to 15 residues. The germline V gene encodes CDR1 SGDLS and CDR2 YYNGEE. V was pared by 3 bases and J by 4 bases, with 14 bases between. CDR3 DNA sequence: TGTGCCAGCAGCGAAGACAGAAACCCTAATCAGCCCCAGCATTTT. Protein sequence: CASSEDRNPNQPQHF.

The rearrangement joins TRBV4-2 to TRBJ2-1; 7 bases match TRBD2. CDR3 length: 13 amino acids. Unmatched junction bases numbered 4, after V lost 4 bases and J lost 7 bases. Germline CDR1 LGHNA, CDR2 YNFKEQ. Here the CDR3 DNA reads TGTGCCAGCAGCCTAGGACTAGTGAATGAGCAGTTCTTC. It is translated as CASSLGLVNEQFF.

Only one count was recorded for this clone. The chain recombines TRBV29-1 with TRBJ1-2; TRBD1 matches 9 bases. V gave up 7 bases and J gave up 6 bases; unmatched junction bases: 3. Germline-derived CDR1 and CDR2 are SQVTM and ANQGSEA. This CDR3 comprises 11 residues. CDR3 amino acids: CSGTGVNGYTF. In DNA form, the CDR3 reads TGCAGCGGGACAGGGGTAAATGGCTACACCTTC. The variable domain in full, completed from reference TRBV29-1 and TRBJ1-2, reads SAVISQKPSRDICQRGTSLTIQCQVDSQVTMMFWYRQQPGQSLTLIATANQGSEATYESGFVIDKFPISRPNLTFSTLTVSNMSPEDSSIYLCSGTGVNGYTFGSGTRLTVV.

As DNA, the CDR3 is TGTGCCAGCAGCCCAAGCGGGGGAGCCGAATCCTACGAGCAGTACTTC. Protein product: CASSPSGGAESYEQYF. V is TRBV7-9 and J is TRBJ2-7; 8 bases are a match to TRBD2. CDR3 length: 16 residues. CDR1 is SEHNR and CDR2 is FQNEAQ in the germline V gene (reference sequence). J lost 1 base, V lost 5 bases, and 10 bases had no gene match. Based on the CDR3 plus reference TRBV7-9 and TRBJ2-7, the full variable domain is DTGVSQNPRHKITKRGQNVTFRCDPISEHNRLYWYRQTLGQGPEFLTYFQNEAQLEKSRLLSDRFSAERPKGSFSTLEIQRTEQGDSAMYLCASSPSGGAESYEQYFGPGTRLTVT.